This T cell receptor (beta chain) was identified during a study of T cell repertoires in urothelial bladder cancer. Study in general: A few lesions each were cT0, cTa, cT1, and cT2 or greater.

Germline lookup yields CDR1 MNHEY and CDR2 SVGAGI. CDR3 length: 14 amino acids. About this clone: Its antigen is unidentified. Relative to the germline gene, one junction end is altered; a read error may explain this.

This table comes from immunoSEQ multiplex PCR, and its TCRdb copy is limited to in-frame clones, with some not included. The data contain some 9,000 clones, 58% of them singletons. Study-level points and caveats: A single clone reached roughly 2.2% in benign versus up to roughly 17% in carcinoma. Infiltrating lymphocytes: median roughly 1.8% in carcinoma versus about 11% in benign specimens.

The chain couples TRBV6-5 to TRBJ1-2, with 7 bases fitting TRBD1. The sequence was obtained from a human donor with urothelial carcinoma. The sample consisted of tumor-infiltrating cells from bladder cancer. Here the CDR3 reads CASSYPAQGVVLFF. In DNA form, the CDR3 reads TGTGCCAGCAGTTACCCGGCGCAGGGGGTCGTTCTTTTCTTC.